A single sample gave rise to the 26 T cell receptor beta chains below, sequenced in a study of shared clonotypes between healthy human individuals. TCRdb keeps only in-frame clones here, not all; method: immunoSEQ multiplex PCR. Of about 680,000 clones in the sample, roughly 72% were seen once. Sequencing input: memory CD4+ T cells sorted from blood. Subset of the sample: CD45RA-negative fraction. All receptors come from a woman aged 25-40 years in good health.

The chain combines TRBV27 with TRBJ2-3, with D tentatively TRBD2 (6 bases). Trimming stripped 4 bases from V and 5 bases from J, with 10 bases between. Germline V CDR1 and CDR2: MNHEY, SMNVEV (reference sequence). The length of the CDR3 is 13 residues. The CDR3 spells CASSWEVGDTQYF. DNA for the CDR3: TGTGCCAGCAGTTGGGAGGTTGGAGATACGCAGTATTTT.

This clone has only a few counts. This sequence joins TRBV7-9 and TRBJ2-1, with 9 positions matching TRBD2. The junction had 3 bases not matched to a gene; V was cut back by 4 bases and J by 2 bases. Per germline, CDR1 SEHNR and CDR2 FQNEAQ (reference sequence). The length of the CDR3 is 15 residues. The CDR3 DNA reads TGTGCCAGCAGCTCTCTAGCGGGGACCTACAATGAGCAGTTCTTC. Translated, it gives CASSSLAGTYNEQFF. Full variable domain (remainder filled in from reference TRBV7-9 and TRBJ2-1): DTGVSQNPRHKITKRGQNVTFRCDPISEHNRLYWYRQTLGQGPEFLTYFQNEAQLEKSRLLSDRFSAERPKGSFSTLEIQRTEQGDSAMYLCASSSLAGTYNEQFFGPGTRLTVL.

The CDR3 protein is CASSFQDRSGANVLTF. The CDR3, as DNA: TGTGCCAGCAGCTTCCAGGACAGATCTGGGGCCAACGTCCTGACTTTC. The rearrangement joins TRBV5-6 to TRBJ2-6; D is perhaps TRBD1 (6 bases). The CDR3 loop spans 16 amino acids. Looked up from germline, CDR1 is SGHDT and CDR2 is YYEEEE. V lost 2 bases and J 1 base, leaving 10 bases between the germline ends.

This clone was recorded once. V and J are TRBV10-3 and TRBJ1-1; maybe TRBD1 (6 bases). The V and J ends lost 2 bases and 6 bases respectively, with 13 bases between them. This CDR3 comprises 14 residues. Germline loops: CDR1 ENHRY, CDR2 SYGVKD. CDR3 in DNA: TGTGCCATCAGTGAGAGACAGGTAGCCCCTGAAGCTTTCTTT. This sequence encodes CAISERQVAPEAFF.

About this clone: At one end, the junction sequence differs from germline, possibly due to a read error. This sequence joins TRBV4-2 and TRBJ2-4; D possibly matches TRBD1 or TRBD2 (5 bases each). The CDR3 spans 13 residues. Germline V gene data show CDR1 as LGHNA and CDR2 as YNFKEQ. The CDR3 loop is CTSSQIRDPIQYF. CDR3 coding DNA: TGTACCAGCAGCCAAATACGGGACCCGATTCAGTACTTC.

This clone was seen more than once but under ten times. This sample includes further DNA sequences coding for the same CDR3. CDR3 sequence (DNA): TGCGCCAGCAGCTTGGGTGGGGTTGGTACTGAAGCTTTCTTT. Its protein is CASSLGGVGTEAFF. This chain connects TRBV5-1 to TRBJ1-1, with D unresolved. The V and J ends lost 0 bases and 5 bases respectively, with 11 bases between them. Germline V gene lookup returns CDR1 SGHRS and CDR2 YFSETQ. The CDR3 consists of 14 residues.

The chain combines TRBV30 with TRBJ1-5; D is uncertain. Deletions cut 2 bases from V and 0 bases from J, with 8 bases between. Germline values: CDR1 GTSNPN, CDR2 SVGIG (reference sequence). There are 14 residues in the CDR3. CDR3 sequence (DNA): TGTGCCTGGAGTTACGATTATAGCAATCAGCCCCAGCATTTT. Encoded protein: CAWSYDYSNQPQHF.

The J gene is TRBJ2-5, the V gene TRBV5-1; D is perhaps TRBD2 (5 bases). The ends were cut back, 1 base at V and 4 bases at J, with 11 bases in the middle. The germline CDR1 and CDR2 sequences are SGHRS and YFSETQ. The CDR3 sequence is 14 residues long. The CDR3 DNA is TGCGCCAGCAGCTTGAATGGGAGACGAGAGACCCAGTACTTC. It translates to CASSLNGRRETQYF.

This clone was counted a single time. The V call is TRBV14, the J call TRBJ2-1, with D perhaps matching TRBD1 or TRBD2 (5 bases each). The germline V gene has CDR1 SGHDN and CDR2 FVKESK. V lost 1 base and J lost 11, with 12 bases in between. This CDR3 contains 13 residues. The CDR3 reads CASSQVAGAKQFF. The CDR3 DNA reads TGTGCCAGCAGCCAAGTAGCCGGGGCCAAGCAGTTCTTC. Based on the CDR3 plus reference TRBV14 and TRBJ2-1, the full variable domain is EAGVTQFPSHSVIEKGQTVTLRCDPISGHDNLYWYRRVMGKEIKFLLHFVKESKQDESGMPNNRFLAERTGGTYSTLKVQPAELEDSGVYFCASSQVAGAKQFFGPGTRLTVL.

The chain links TRBV6-1 to TRBJ1-1; D might be TRBD1 (6 bases). V lost 1 base and J lost 4, with 13 bases in between. Germline CDR1 and CDR2: MNHNS and SASEGT. The CDR3 extends over 15 amino acids. This CDR3 is CASSEVARGFTEAFF. DNA of the CDR3: TGTGCCAGCAGTGAAGTTGCCAGGGGATTCACTGAAGCTTTCTTT.

This clone is a singleton in its sample. The rearrangement links TRBV28 to TRBJ2-5; the D gene is possibly TRBD1 (5 bases). V lost 1 base to trimming and J lost 3 bases, with 21 bases between them. The CDR3 contains 18 residues. Germline loops: CDR1 MDHEN, CDR2 SYDVKM. CDR3 protein: CASSLFSSLGALKETQYF. For the CDR3, the DNA is TGTGCCAGCAGTTTATTCTCCTCATTAGGGGCCCTCAAAGAGACCCAGTACTTC.

A few counts support this clone. The chain has TRBV6-5 and TRBJ1-5; D may be TRBD1 (5 bases). The CDR3 has 13 amino acids. Trimming removed 6 bases from V and 3 bases from J, with 9 bases in between. The V gene's germline CDR1 is MNHEY and CDR2 SVGAGI. The CDR3 DNA sequence: TGTGCCAGCAGCCGCAGGGTCAATCAGCCCCAGCATTTT. Encoded protein: CASSRRVNQPQHF.

J is TRBJ2-3 and V is TRBV30; D is ambiguous. Trimming stripped 4 bases from V and 1 base from J, with 9 bases between. This CDR3 region has 13 residues. Germline V lookup: CDR1 GTSNPN, CDR2 SVGIG (reference sequence). This CDR3 is CAWMGQGTDTQYF. CDR3 DNA: TGTGCCTGGATGGGCCAGGGCACAGATACGCAGTATTTT.

V and J are TRBV10-1 and TRBJ2-1; D is uncertain. CDR3 length equals 12 residues. Trimming removed 3 bases from V and 8 bases from J, with 8 bases in between. Germline values: CDR1 WNHNN, CDR2 SYGVQD (reference sequence). CDR3 nucleotides: TGCGCCAGCAGTGACTACCTGGATGAGCAGTTCTTC. Its translation is CASSDYLDEQFF.

V gene TRBV5-1 combines with J gene TRBJ2-2; D call uncertain. V was shortened by 6 bases and J by 2 bases, with 8 bases between the two germline ends. The V gene's germline CDR1 is SGHRS and CDR2 YFSETQ. This CDR3 has 13 amino acids. The chain's CDR3 is CASMLINTGELFF. Here the CDR3 DNA reads TGCGCCAGCATGCTGATCAACACCGGGGAGCTGTTTTTT.

Here the CDR3 reads CASTRLAGRADTQYF. The CDR3, as DNA: TGCGCCAGTACCAGACTAGCGGGACGGGCAGATACGCAGTATTTT. The chain has TRBV5-1 and TRBJ2-3; 11 nucleotides match TRBD2. V was pared by 8 bases and J by 4 bases, with 9 bases of the junction left unmatched. From germline, CDR1 is SGHRS and CDR2 YFSETQ. CDR3 size: 15 residues.

The rearrangement uses TRBV25-1 and TRBJ2-3, with TRBD1 matching 7 bases. The length of the CDR3 is 16 residues. Per germline, CDR1 MGHDK and CDR2 SYGVNS. After removal of 2 bases from V and 3 bases from J, the junction contained 8 bases not matched to a gene. The CDR3 nucleotides read TGTGCCAGCAGTGAAAGGTCCGGGACAGAGACAGATACGCAGTATTTT. This translates into CASSERSGTETDTQYF.

On this clone itself: The identical CDR3 is also encoded by other nucleotide sequences in the sample. The V and J genes are TRBV29-1 and TRBJ2-1, with TRBD2 matching over 10 bases. CDR1 and CDR2 from the germline V gene are SQVTM and ANQGSEA. The J segment lost 6 bases and the V segment lost 4 bases, leaving 0 bases of the junction unmatched. The length of the CDR3 is 12 residues. For the CDR3, the DNA is TGCAGCGTTGGGACTAGCGGCAATGAGCAGTTCTTC. Amino acids: CSVGTSGNEQFF.

This clone has more than one count but fewer than ten. V usage is TRBV11-2 and J usage is TRBJ2-5; 7 nucleotides align to TRBD1. There are 15 residues in the CDR3. V trimming: 2 bases; J trimming: 4 bases; junction bases outside the gene matches: 7. Germline V lookup: CDR1 SGHAT, CDR2 FQNNGV. In nucleotides, the CDR3 is TGTGCCAGCAGCTTATATGAGACAGGGACAGAGACCCAGTACTTC. The encoded protein is CASSLYETGTETQYF.

The V gene is TRBV14, the J gene TRBJ2-6, with TRBD1 identical over 10 bases. The CDR3 totals 18 residues. CDR1 and CDR2 (germline): SGHDN, FVKESK. Unmatched junction bases numbered 7, after V lost 4 bases and J lost 1 base. The CDR3 sequence is CASSPRDRGMSGANVLTF. CDR3 bases: TGTGCCAGCAGCCCCCGGGACAGGGGTATGTCTGGGGCCAACGTCCTGACTTTC.

The chain has TRBV19 and TRBJ2-2; possibly TRBD1 for D (5 bases). This CDR3 region has 15 residues. CDR1 and CDR2 (germline): LNHDA, SQIVND (reference sequence). V was cut by 7 bases and J by 2 bases, with 14 bases left in between. The CDR3 spells CASMPRRGNTGELFF. The CDR3 DNA is TGTGCCAGTATGCCTCGTAGGGGAAACACCGGGGAGCTGTTTTTT.

This sequence joins TRBV27 and TRBJ1-2; tentative D call: TRBD1 (5 bases). This CDR3 has 16 residues. Germline assignment: CDR1 MNHEY and CDR2 SMNVEV (reference sequence). Trimming took off 5 bases at V and 4 bases at J, with 20 bases between the two ends. The CDR3 is CASSLTGTSKSYGYTF. The CDR3 DNA reads as TGTGCCAGCAGTCTAACCGGGACTTCCAAATCCTATGGCTACACCTTC.

The chain links TRBV30 to TRBJ1-5; no reliable D call. The CDR3 is made up of 15 amino acids. Germline V lookup: CDR1 GTSNPN, CDR2 SVGIG (reference sequence). V was trimmed by 2 bases and J by 4 bases, leaving 15 bases between them. The CDR3 region has the DNA TGTGCCTGGAGTCCCTCACCAGGAGGAAATCAGCCCCAGCATTTT. It encodes CAWSPSPGGNQPQHF.

The chain links TRBV12-5 to TRBJ2-1; TRBD1 is a possible D gene (6 bases). The V gene's germline CDR1 is LGHNT and CDR2 FRNRAP. This CDR3 is 14 amino acids long. The ends were cut back, 7 bases at V and 10 bases at J, with 20 bases in the middle. CDR3: CASAQRTVLGEQFF. Here the CDR3 DNA reads TGTGCTAGTGCTCAAAGGACAGTCCTAGGGGAGCAGTTCTTC.

This chain uses TRBV2 with TRBJ2-1; TRBD2 is a possible D gene (6 bases). The CDR3 runs to 13 residues. V was cut by 6 bases and J by 7 bases, with 13 bases left in between. The germline V gene encodes CDR1 SNHLY and CDR2 FYNNEI. CDR3 sequence (DNA): TGTGCCAGCAGGGTAGCGGAGAAAAATGAGCAGTTCTTC. Encoded protein: CASRVAEKNEQFF.

This chain joins TRBV6-6 and TRBJ1-1; D gene ambiguous. Germline V gives CDR1 MNHNY, CDR2 SVGAGI (reference sequence). V lost 5 bases to trimming and J lost 1 base, with 8 bases between them. CDR3 length equals 13 residues. CDR3: CASSRYANTEAFF. The CDR3 DNA is TGTGCCAGCAGTCGATATGCGAACACTGAAGCTTTCTTT.